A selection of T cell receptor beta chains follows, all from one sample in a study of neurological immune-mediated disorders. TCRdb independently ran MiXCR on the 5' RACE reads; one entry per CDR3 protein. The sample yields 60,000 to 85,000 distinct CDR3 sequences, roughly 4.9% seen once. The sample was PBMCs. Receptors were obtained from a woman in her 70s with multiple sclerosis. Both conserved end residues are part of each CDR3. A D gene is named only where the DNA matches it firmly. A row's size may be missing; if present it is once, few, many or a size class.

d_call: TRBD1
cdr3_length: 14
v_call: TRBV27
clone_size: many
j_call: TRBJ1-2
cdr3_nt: TGTGCCAGTTCAAGCAGGGGGCATAACTATGGCTACACCTTC
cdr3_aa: CASSSRGHNYGYTF

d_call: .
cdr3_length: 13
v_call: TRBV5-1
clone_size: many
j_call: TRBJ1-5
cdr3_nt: TGCGCCAGCAGGGAAGGTAGCAATCAGCCCCAGCATTTT
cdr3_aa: CASREGSNQPQHF

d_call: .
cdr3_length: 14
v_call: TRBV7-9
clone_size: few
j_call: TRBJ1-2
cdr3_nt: TGTGCCAGCAGCAAAGACAGATTTAACTATGGCTACACCTTC
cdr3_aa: CASSKDRFNYGYTF

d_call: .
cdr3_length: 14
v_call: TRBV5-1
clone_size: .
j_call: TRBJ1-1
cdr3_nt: TGCGCCAGCAGCTTGGCGAGGGGATCCACTGAAGCTTTCTTT
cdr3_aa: CASSLARGSTEAFF

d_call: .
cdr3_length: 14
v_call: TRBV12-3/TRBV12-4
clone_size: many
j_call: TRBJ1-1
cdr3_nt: TGTGCCAGCAGTTTTGTCAATTCCGACGCTGAAGCTTTCTTT
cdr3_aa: CASSFVNSDAEAFF

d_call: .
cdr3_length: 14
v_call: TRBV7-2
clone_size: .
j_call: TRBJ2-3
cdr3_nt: TGTGCCAGCAGCCCCACGGCCCGCCCAGATACGCAGTATTTT
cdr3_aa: CASSPTARPDTQYF

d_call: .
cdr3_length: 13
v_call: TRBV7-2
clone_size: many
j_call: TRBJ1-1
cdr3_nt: TGTGCCAGCAGCTTAGCAGGGAACACTGAAGCTTTCTTT
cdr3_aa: CASSLAGNTEAFF

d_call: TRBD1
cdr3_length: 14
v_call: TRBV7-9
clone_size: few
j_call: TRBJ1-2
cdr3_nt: TGTGCCAGCAGCTTAGAAGGGACAGCCGTTGGCTACACCTTC
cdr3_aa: CASSLEGTAVGYTF

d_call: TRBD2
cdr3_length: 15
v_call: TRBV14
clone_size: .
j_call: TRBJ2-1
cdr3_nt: TGTGCCAGCAGCCAGGGACTAGTCTCCTACAATGAGCAGTTCTTC
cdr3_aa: CASSQGLVSYNEQFF

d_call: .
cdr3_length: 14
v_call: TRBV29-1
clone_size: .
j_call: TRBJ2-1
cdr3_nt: TGCAGCGTTGTTCCCGGGGACTTGCCTTATGAGCAGTTCTTC
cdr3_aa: CSVVPGDLPYEQFF

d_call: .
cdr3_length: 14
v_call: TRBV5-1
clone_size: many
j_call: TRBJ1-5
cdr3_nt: TGCGCCAGCAGCTTGGGGGAGAGAATCAGCCCCCAGCATTTT
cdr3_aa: CASSLGERISPQHF

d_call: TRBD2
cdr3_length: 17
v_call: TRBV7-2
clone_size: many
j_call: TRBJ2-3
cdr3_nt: TGTGCCAGCAGCCTGGGGACTAAAACCAATGTGGCAGATACGCAGTATTTT
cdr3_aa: CASSLGTKTNVADTQYF

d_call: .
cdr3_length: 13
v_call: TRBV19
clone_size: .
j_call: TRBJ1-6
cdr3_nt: TGTGCCAGTAGTATCGGGGCTTTTTCACCCCTCCACTTT
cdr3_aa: CASSIGAFSPLHF

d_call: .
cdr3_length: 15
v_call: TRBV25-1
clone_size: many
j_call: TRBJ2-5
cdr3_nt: TGTGCCAGCAGTGAATGGCCCAGGGGCGGGGAGACCCAGTACTTC
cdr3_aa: CASSEWPRGGETQYF

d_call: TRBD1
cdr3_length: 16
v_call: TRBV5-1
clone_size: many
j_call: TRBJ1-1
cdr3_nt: TGCGCCAGCAGCTTGAGGGCCGGGACAGGTAACACTGAAGCTTTCTTT
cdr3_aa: CASSLRAGTGNTEAFF

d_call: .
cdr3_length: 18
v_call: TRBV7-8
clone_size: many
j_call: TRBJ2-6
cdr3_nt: TGTGCCAGCAGCTATAGCGGGACAGTGACCTCTGGGGCCAACGTCCTGACTTTC
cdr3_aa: CASSYSGTVTSGANVLTF

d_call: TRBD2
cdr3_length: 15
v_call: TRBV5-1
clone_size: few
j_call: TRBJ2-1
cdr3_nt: TGCGCCAGCAGCGGCGATAGCGGGACGAACAATGAGCAGTTCTTC
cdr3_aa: CASSGDSGTNNEQFF

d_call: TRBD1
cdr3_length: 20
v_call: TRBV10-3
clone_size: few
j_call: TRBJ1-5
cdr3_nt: TGTGCCATCAGTGAGTTCGGGACAGGGGAAGGTATATATAGCAATCAGCCCCAGCATTTT
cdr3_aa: CAISEFGTGEGIYSNQPQHF

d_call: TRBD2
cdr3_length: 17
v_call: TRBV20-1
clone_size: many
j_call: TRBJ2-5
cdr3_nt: TGCAGTGCACGCGGACTAGCGGGAGCCCCCTACCAAGAGACCCAGTACTTC
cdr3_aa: CSARGLAGAPYQETQYF

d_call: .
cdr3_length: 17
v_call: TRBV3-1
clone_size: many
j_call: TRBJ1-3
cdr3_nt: TGTGCCAGCAGCCAAGGTGGGAACAGACCCTCTGGAAACACCATATATTTT
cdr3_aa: CASSQGGNRPSGNTIYF

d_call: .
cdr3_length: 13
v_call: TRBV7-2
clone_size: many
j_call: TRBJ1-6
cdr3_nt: TGTGCCAGCAGCTTAAACGGGAATTCACCCCTCCACTTT
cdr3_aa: CASSLNGNSPLHF

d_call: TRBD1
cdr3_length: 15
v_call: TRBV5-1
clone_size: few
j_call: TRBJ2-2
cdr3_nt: TGCGCCAGCAGCGTGGGGACAGATAACACCGGGGAGCTGTTTTTT
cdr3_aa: CASSVGTDNTGELFF

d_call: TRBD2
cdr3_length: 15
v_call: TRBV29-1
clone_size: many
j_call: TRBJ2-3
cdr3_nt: TGCAGCGTTGAGGCTAGCGGGATAAGCACAGATACGCAGTATTTT
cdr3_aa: CSVEASGISTDTQYF

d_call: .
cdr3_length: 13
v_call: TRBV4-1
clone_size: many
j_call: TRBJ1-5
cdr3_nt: TGCGCCAGCAGCCAAGACCCTAATCAGCCCCAGCATTTT
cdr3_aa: CASSQDPNQPQHF

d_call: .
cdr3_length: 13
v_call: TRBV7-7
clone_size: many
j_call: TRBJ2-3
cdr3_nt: TGTGCTAGCAGCTTAGTACTAACAGATACGCAGTATTTT
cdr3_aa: CASSLVLTDTQYF

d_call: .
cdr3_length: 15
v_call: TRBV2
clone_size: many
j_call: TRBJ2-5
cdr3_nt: TGTGCCAGCAGTGATGGGAGCGAGTACCAAGAGACCCAGTACTTC
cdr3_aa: CASSDGSEYQETQYF

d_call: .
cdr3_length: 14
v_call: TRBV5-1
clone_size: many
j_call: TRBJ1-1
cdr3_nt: TGCGCCAGCAGCTTGGACGGAATGAACACTGAAGCTTTCTTT
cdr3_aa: CASSLDGMNTEAFF

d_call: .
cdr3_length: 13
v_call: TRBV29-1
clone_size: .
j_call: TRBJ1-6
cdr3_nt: TGCAGCGTTGCAAACGGCCGGGATTCACCCCTCCACTTT
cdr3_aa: CSVANGRDSPLHF

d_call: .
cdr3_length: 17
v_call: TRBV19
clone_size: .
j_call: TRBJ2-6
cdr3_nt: TGTGCCAGTAGTCGACAAAAAGAAAACTCTGGGGCCAACGTCCTGACTTTC
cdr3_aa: CASSRQKENSGANVLTF

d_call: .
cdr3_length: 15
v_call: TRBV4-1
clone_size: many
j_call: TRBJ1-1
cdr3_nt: TGCGCCAGCAGTTACCGCGGACAGTTGAACACTGAAGCTTTCTTT
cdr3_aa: CASSYRGQLNTEAFF

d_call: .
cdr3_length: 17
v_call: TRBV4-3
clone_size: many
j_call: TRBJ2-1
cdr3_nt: TGCGCCAGCAGCCAAGGATACGCAGGGAGCTCCTACAATGAGCAGTTCTTC
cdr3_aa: CASSQGYAGSSYNEQFF

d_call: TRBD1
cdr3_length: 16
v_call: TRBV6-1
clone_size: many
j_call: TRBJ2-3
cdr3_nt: TGTGCCAGCAGTGACAGGGGGCTCAGGGGCACAGATACGCAGTATTTT
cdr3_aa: CASSDRGLRGTDTQYF

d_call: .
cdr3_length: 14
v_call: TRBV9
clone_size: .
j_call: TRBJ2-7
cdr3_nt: TGTGCCAGCAGCCTTGGCTACGTCCCCAACGAGCAGTACTTC
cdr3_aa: CASSLGYVPNEQYF

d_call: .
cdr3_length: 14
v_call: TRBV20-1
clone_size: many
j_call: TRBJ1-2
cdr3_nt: TGCAGTGCTAGAGACGGTCTTGGACGCTATGGCTACACCTTC
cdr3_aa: CSARDGLGRYGYTF

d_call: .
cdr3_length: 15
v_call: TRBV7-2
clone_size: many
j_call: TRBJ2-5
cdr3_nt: TGTGCCAGCAGCCCTCAGAGGGGGAATAAAGAGACCCAGTACTTC
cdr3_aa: CASSPQRGNKETQYF

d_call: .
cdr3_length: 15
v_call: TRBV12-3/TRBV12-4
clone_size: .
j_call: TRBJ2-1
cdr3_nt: TGTGCCATTATATTAAGACAAAGCTCCTACAATGAGCAGTTCTTC
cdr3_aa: CAIILRQSSYNEQFF

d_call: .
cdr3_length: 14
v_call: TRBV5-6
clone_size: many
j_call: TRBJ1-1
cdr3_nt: TGTGCCAGCAGCCCCGGGGGGGCTTACACTGAAGCTTTCTTT
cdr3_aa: CASSPGGAYTEAFF

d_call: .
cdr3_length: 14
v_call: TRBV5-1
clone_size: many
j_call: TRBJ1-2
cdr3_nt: TGCGCCAGCAGCCTAGACAGCCCCACGGATGGCTACACCTTC
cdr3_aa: CASSLDSPTDGYTF

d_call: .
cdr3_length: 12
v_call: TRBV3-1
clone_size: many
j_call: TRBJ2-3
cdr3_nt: TGTGCCAGCAGCCAAGGGGCGAATACGCAGTATTTT
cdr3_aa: CASSQGANTQYF

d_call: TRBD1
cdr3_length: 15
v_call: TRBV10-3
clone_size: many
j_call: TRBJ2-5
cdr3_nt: TGTGCCATCAGCGCCGGGACAGGGCGGGGAGAGACCCAGTACTTC
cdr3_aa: CAISAGTGRGETQYF

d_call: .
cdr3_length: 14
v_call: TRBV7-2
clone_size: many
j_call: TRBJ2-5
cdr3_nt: TGTGCCAGCAGCTTAGCGGCAGGATCGGAGACCCAGTACTTC
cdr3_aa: CASSLAAGSETQYF

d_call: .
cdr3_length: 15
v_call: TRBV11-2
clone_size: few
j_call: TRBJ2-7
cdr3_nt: TGTGCCAGCAGCTTAAACGAGGGAATCACCTACGAGCAGTACTTC
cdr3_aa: CASSLNEGITYEQYF

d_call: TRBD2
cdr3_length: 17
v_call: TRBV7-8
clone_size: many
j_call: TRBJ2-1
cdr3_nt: TGTGCCAGCAGCCCTCGGACTAGCGGGAGGGCCTACAATGAGCAGTTCTTC
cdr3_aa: CASSPRTSGRAYNEQFF

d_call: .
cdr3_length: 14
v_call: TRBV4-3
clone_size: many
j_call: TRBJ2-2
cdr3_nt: TGCGCCAGCAGCCAAACCGAAGGCACCGGGGAGCTGTTTTTT
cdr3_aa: CASSQTEGTGELFF

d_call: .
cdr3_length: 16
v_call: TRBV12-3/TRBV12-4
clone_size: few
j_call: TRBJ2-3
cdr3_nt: TGTGCCAGCAGTTTTCGCAGCGGGTACAGCACAGATACGCAGTATTTT
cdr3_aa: CASSFRSGYSTDTQYF

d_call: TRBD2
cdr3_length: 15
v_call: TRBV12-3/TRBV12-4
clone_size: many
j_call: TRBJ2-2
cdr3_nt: TGTGCCAGCAGCGAAACTAGCGGGAGAACCGGGGAGCTGTTTTTT
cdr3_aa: CASSETSGRTGELFF

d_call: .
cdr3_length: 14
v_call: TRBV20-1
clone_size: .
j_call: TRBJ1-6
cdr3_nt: TGCAGTGCTAGGTTGGGGGGCTATAATTCACCCCTCCACTTT
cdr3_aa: CSARLGGYNSPLHF

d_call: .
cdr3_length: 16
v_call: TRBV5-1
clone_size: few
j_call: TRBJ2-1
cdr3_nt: TGCGCCAGCAGGCCGGGGCCGGATGGGTCCTACAATGAGCAGTTCTTC
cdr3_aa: CASRPGPDGSYNEQFF

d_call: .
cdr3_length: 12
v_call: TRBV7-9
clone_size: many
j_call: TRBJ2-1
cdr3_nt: TGTGCCAGCAGCTTAGTGGTAGCGACACCTCTCTTC
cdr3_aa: CASSLVVATPLF

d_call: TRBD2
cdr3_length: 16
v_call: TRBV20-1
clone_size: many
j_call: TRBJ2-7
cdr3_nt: TGCAGTGCCACCGCCCGCGAGAGCGCGGGAGGCTACGAGCAGTACTTC
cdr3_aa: CSATARESAGGYEQYF

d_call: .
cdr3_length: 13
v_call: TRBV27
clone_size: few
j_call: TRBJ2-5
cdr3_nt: TGTGCCAGCAGTCTTACTTTTGAAGAGACCCAGTACTTC
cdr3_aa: CASSLTFEETQYF

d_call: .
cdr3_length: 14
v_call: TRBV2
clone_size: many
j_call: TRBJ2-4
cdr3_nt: TGTGCCAGCTCAGTCGAGCTAGCCAAAAACATTCAGTACTTC
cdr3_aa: CASSVELAKNIQYF

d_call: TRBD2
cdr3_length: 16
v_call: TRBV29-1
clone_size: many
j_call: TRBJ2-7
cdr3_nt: TGCAGCGTTGAGGCCGAGACTAGCGGGAGCCCCTACGAGCAGTACTTC
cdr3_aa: CSVEAETSGSPYEQYF

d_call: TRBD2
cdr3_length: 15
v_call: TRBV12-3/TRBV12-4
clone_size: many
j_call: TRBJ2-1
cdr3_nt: TGTGCCAGCAGTTCCCCGGGACTAGGGCACAATGAGCAGTTCTTC
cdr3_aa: CASSSPGLGHNEQFF

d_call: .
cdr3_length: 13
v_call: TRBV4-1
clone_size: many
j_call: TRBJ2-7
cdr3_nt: TGCGCCAGCAGTCAACAGGGTATCGACGAGCAGTACTTC
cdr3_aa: CASSQQGIDEQYF